This entry is about one T cell receptor (beta chain). No antigen is known for it. This sample is drawn from a study of cytomegalovirus exposure and HLA in healthy donors. Across the study: Unique TCR beta sequences numbering 117 million came from around 180 million T cells in an earlier analysis.

Researchers ran the PCR with 60 Vbeta and 13 Jbeta primers. The table came from immunoSEQ multiplex PCR; TCRdb's copy has only in-frame clones and leaves some out. This sample has 55,000 to 65,000 clones, with approximately 80% found just once. Study outcomes and limitations: Later analysis found that TCR beta chains associated with HLA were more clonally expanded than other, equally common chains. Among TCR beta chains, those listed as cytomegalovirus-associated numbered over 150.

Sequencing was carried out using PBMCs. This sequence originates from a woman between 40 and 50 years old in good health and CMV-seropositive.

The CDR3 DNA follows: TGCGCCAGCAGCCAATGGTTGAGCGGAGCGCTGAACACTGAAGCTTTCTTT. This sequence encodes CASSQWLSGALNTEAFF. The chain links TRBV5-1 to TRBJ1-1, with D uncertain. This CDR3 has 17 amino acids. Trimming pared 4 bases from V and 0 bases from J, leaving 19 bases between. In germline, CDR1 is SGHRS, CDR2 YFSETQ.